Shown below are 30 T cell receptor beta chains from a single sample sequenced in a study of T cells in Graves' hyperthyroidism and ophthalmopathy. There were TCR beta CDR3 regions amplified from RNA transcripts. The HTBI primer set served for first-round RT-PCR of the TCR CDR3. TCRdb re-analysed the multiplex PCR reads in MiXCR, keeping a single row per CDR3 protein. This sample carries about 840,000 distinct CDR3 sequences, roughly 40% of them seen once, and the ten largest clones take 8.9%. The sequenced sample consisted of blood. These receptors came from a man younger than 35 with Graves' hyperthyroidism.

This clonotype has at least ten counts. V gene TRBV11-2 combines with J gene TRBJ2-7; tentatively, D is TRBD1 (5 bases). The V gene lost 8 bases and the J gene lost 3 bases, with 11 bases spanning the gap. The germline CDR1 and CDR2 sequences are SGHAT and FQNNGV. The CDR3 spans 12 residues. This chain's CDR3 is CASGARSYEQYF. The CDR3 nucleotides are TGTGCCAGCGGGGCTAGGAGCTACGAGCAGTACTTC.

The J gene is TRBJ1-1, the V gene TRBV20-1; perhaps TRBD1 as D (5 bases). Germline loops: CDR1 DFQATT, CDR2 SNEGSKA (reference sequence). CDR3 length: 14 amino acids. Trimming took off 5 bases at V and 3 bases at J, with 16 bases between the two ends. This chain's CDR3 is CSALAGGRDTEAFF. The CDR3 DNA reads TGCAGTGCTCTCGCGGGGGGGAGGGACACTGAAGCTTTCTTT.

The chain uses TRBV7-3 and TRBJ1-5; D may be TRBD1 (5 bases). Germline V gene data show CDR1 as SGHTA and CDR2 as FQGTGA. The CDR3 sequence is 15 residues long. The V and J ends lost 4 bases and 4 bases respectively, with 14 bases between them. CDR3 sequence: CASSSVTRGNQPQHF. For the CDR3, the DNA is TGTGCCAGCAGCTCCGTCACGCGGGGGAATCAGCCCCAGCATTTT.

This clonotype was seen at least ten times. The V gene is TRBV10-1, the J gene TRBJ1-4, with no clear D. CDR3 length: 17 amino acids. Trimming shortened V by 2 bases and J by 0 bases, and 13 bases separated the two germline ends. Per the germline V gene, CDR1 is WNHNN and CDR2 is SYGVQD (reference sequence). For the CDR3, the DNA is TGCGCCAGCAGTGAGAACAGATTCCCGTCAACTAATGAAAAACTGTTTTTT. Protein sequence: CASSENRFPSTNEKLFF.

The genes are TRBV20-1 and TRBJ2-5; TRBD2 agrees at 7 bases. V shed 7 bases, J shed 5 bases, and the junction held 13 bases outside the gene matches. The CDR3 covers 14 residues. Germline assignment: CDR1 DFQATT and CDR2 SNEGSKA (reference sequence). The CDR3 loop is CSVSAGVPSETQYF. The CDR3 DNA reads TGCAGTGTCTCGGCGGGAGTCCCCTCTGAGACCCAGTACTTC.

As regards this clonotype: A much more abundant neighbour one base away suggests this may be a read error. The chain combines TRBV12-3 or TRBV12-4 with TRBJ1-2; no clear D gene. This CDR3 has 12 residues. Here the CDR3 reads CAGSLSSLGYTF. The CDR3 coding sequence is TGTGCCGGCAGTTTAAGTTCCCTTGGCTACACCTTC.

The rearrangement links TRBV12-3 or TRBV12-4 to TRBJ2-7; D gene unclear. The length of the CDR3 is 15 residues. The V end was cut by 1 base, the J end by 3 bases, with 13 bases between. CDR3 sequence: CASSLGLGRDYEQYF. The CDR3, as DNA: TGTGCCAGCAGTTTAGGCCTGGGCAGAGACTACGAGCAGTACTTC.

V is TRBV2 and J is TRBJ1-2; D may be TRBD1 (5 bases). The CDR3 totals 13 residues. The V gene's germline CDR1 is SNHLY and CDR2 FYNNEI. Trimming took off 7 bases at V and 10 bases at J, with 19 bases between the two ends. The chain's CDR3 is CASKAGRRGVYTF. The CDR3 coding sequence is TGTGCCAGCAAAGCCGGTAGACGAGGGGTCTACACCTTC.

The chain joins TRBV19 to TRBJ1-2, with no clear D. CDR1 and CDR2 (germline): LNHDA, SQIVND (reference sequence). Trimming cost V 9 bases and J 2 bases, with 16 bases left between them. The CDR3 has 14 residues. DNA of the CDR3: TGTGCCAGCAGTTACGAGTCCCTAAACTATGGCTACACCTTC. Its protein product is CASSYESLNYGYTF.

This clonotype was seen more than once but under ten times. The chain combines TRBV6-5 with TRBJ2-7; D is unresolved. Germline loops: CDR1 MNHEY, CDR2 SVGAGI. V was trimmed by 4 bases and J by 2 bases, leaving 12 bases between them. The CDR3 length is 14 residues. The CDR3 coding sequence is TGTGCCAGCAGTTTTCAGGACGGAGCCTACGAGCAGTACTTC. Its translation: CASSFQDGAYEQYF.

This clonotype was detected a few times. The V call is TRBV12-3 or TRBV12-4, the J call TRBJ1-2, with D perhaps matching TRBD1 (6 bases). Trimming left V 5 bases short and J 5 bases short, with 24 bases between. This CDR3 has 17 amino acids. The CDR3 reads CASSTLTGKGGRYGYTF. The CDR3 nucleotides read TGTGCCAGCAGTACGCTGACAGGAAAGGGAGGAAGATATGGCTACACCTTC.

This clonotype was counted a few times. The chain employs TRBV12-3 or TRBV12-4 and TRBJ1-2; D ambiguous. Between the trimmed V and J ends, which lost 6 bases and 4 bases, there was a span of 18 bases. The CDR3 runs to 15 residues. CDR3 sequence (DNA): TGTGCCAGCAGCCCCCAGCCCCAGGATTTCTATGGCTACACCTTC. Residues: CASSPQPQDFYGYTF.

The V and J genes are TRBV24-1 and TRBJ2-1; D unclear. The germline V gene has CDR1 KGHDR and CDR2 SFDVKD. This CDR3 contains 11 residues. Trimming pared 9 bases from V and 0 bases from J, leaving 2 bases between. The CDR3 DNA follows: TGTGCCACCGGCTCCTACAATGAGCAGTTCTTC. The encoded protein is CATGSYNEQFF.

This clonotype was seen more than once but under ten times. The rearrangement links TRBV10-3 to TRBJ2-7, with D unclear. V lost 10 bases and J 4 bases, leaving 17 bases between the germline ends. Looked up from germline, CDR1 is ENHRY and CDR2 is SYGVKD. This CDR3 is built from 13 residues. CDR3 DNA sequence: TGTGCCAGCGCCCCCAAGCCGCCATACGAGCAGTACTTC. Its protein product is CASAPKPPYEQYF.

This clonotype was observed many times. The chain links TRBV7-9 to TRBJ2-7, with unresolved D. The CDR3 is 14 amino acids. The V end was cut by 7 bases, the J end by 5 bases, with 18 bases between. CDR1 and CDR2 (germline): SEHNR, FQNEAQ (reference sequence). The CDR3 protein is CASTSPSRGHEQYF. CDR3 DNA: TGTGCCAGCACCTCCCCAAGTCGAGGTCACGAGCAGTACTTC.

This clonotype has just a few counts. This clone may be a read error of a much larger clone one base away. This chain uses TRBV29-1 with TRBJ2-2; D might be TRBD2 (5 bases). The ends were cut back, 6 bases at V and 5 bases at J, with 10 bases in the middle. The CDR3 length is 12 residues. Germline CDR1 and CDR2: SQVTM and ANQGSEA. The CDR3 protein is CSVRTGTGELFF. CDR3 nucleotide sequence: TGCAGCGTCCGAACGGGGACCGGGGAGCTGTTTTTT.

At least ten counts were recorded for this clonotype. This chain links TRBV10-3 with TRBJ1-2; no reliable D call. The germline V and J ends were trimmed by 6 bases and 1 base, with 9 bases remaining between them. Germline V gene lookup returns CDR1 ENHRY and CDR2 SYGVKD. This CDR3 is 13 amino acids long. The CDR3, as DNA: TGTGCCATCAGAGCGGACGGTAACTATGGCTACACCTTC. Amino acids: CAIRADGNYGYTF.

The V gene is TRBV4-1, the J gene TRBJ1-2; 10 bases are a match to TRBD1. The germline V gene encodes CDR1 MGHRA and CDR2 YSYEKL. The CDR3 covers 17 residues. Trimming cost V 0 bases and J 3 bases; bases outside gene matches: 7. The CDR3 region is CASSQEGTGDYDYGYTF. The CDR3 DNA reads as TGCGCCAGCAGCCAAGAAGGGACAGGGGACTACGACTATGGCTACACCTTC.

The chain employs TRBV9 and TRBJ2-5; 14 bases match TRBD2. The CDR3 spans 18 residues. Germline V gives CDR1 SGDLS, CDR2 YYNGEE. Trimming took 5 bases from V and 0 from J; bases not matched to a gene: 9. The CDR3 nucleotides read TGTGCCAGCAGGGAGGGACTAGCGGGGGCCTTGTACCAAGAGACCCAGTACTTC. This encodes CASREGLAGALYQETQYF. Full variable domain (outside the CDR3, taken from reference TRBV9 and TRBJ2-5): DSGVTQTPKHLITATGQRVTLRCSPRSGDLSVYWYQQSLDQGLQFLIQYYNGEERAKGNILERFSAQQFPDLHSELNLSSLELGDSALYFCASREGLAGALYQETQYFGPGTRLLVL.

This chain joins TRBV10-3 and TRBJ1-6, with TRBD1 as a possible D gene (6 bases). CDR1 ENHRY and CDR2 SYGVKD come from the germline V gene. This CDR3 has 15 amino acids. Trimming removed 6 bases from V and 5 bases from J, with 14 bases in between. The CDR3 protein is CAISPPQGNNSPLHF. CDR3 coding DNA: TGTGCCATCAGCCCTCCCCAGGGGAATAATTCACCCCTCCACTTT.

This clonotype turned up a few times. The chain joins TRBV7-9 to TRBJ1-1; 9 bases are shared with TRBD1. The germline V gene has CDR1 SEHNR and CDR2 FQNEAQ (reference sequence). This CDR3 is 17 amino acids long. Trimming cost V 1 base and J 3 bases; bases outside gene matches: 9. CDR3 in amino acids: CASSLGRTGEFHTEAFF. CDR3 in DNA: TGTGCCAGCAGCTTAGGACGGACAGGGGAGTTTCACACTGAAGCTTTCTTT. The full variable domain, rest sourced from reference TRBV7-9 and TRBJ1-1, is DTGVSQNPRHKITKRGQNVTFRCDPISEHNRLYWYRQTLGQGPEFLTYFQNEAQLEKSRLLSDRFSAERPKGSFSTLEIQRTEQGDSAMYLCASSLGRTGEFHTEAFFGQGTRLTVV.

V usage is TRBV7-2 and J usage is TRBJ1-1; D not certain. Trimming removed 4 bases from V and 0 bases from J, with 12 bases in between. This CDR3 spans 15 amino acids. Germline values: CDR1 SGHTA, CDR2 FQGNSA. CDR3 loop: CASSSPTAVNTEAFF. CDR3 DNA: TGTGCCAGCAGCTCGCCCACCGCAGTGAACACTGAAGCTTTCTTT. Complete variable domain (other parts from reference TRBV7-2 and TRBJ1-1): GAGVSQSPSNKVTEKGKDVELRCDPISGHTALYWYRQSLGQGLEFLIYFQGNSAPDKSGLPSDRFSAERTGGSVSTLTIQRTQQEDSAVYLCASSSPTAVNTEAFFGQGTRLTVV.

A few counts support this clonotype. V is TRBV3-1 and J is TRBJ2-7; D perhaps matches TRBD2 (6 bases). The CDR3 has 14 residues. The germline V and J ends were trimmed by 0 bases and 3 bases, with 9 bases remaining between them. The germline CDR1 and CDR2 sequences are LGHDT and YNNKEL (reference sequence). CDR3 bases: TGTGCCAGCAGCCAAGACGCGGGGAGCTACGAGCAGTACTTC. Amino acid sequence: CASSQDAGSYEQYF.

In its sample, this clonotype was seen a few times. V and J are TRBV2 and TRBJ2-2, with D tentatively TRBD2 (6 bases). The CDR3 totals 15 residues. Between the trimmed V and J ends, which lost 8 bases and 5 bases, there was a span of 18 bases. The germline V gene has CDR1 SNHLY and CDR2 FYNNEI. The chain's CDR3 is CASAWEVPGTGELFF. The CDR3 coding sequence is TGTGCCAGCGCCTGGGAGGTCCCGGGGACCGGGGAGCTGTTTTTT.

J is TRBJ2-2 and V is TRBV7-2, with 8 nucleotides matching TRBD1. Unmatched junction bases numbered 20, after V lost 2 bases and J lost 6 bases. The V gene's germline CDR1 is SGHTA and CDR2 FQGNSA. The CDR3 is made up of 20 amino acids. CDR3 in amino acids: CASSLFAYPAQGANAGELFF. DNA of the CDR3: TGTGCCAGCAGCTTATTTGCTTACCCTGCTCAGGGGGCGAATGCCGGGGAGCTGTTTTTT.

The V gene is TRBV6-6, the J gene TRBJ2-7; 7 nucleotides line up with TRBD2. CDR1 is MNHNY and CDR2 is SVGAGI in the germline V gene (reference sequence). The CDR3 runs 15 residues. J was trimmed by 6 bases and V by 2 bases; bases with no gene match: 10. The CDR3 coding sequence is TGTGCCAGCAGTTACGAGCTTGCGGGGGACGTCGAGCAGTACTTC. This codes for CASSYELAGDVEQYF.

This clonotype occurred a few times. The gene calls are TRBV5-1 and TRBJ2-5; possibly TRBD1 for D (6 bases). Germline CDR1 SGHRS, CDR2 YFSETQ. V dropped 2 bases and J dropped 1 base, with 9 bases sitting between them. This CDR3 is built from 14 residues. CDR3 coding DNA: TGCGCCAGCAGCTTACAGGGAACCCAAGAGACCCAGTACTTC. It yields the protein CASSLQGTQETQYF.

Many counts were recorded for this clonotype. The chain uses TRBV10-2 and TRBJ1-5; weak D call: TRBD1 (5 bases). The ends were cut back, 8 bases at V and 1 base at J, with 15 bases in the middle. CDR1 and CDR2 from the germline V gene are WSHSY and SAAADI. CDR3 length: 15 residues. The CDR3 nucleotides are TGCGCCAGCCGCGATGGACACGAAAGCAATCAGCCCCAGCATTTT. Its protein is CASRDGHESNQPQHF.

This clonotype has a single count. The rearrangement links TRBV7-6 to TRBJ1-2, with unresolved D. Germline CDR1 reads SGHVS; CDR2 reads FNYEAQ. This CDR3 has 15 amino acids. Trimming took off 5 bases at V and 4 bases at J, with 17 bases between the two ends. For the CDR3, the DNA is TGTGCCAGCAGCCCCCTTAGCGGGGAGCTCTATGGCTACACCTTC. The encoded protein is CASSPLSGELYGYTF.

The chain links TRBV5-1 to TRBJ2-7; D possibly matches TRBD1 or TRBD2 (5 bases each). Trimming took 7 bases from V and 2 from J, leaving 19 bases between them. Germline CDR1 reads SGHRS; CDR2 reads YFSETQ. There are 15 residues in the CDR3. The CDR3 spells CASASGTEVTYEQYF. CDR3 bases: TGCGCCAGCGCCTCCGGGACGGAAGTTACCTACGAGCAGTACTTC.